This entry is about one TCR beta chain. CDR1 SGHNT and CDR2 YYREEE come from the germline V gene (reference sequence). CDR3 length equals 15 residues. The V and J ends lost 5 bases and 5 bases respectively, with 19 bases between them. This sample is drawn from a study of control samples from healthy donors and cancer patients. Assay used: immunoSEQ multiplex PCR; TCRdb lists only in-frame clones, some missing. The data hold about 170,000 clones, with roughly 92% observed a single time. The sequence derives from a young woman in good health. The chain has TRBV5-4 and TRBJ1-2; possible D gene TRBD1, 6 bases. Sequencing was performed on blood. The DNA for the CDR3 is TGTGCCAGCAGTCACCGACAGGTCACTATTTATGGCTACACCTTC. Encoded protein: CASSHRQVTIYGYTF. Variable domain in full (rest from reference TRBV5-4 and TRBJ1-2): ETGVTQSPTHLIKTRGQQVTLRCSSQSGHNTVSWYQQALGQGPQFIFQYYREEENGRGNFPPRFSGLQFPNYSSELNVNALELDDSALYLCASSHRQVTIYGYTFGSGTRLTVV.